The rows below give T cell receptor beta chains drawn from one sample of a study of T cell repertoires and Cas9 in healthy adults. Only in-frame clones appear in the TCRdb table, and some are missing; sequencing was by immunoSEQ multiplex PCR. Among around 20,000 clones listed, about nine tenths were seen once. Sample: CD4+ effector T cells (CD127+, CD25-, CD137-, CD154-) from PBMCs; culture status not recorded. These receptors were obtained from a human donor in good health. The CDR3 runs from the conserved cysteine through the conserved F or W. A D gene is named only where the DNA matches it firmly. The listing skips clone size in some rows; elsewhere it reads once, few, many or a size class.

v_call: TRBV19; j_call: TRBJ2-3; d_call: TRBD2; clone_size: -; cdr3_length: 15; cdr3_nt: TGTGCCAGTAGCGGAAACAGCGGGGGCACAGATACGCAGTATTTT; cdr3_aa: CASSGNSGGTDTQYF
v_call: TRBV11-2; j_call: TRBJ1-6; d_call: TRBD1; clone_size: -; cdr3_length: 15; cdr3_nt: TGTGCCAGCAGCAGCAGGGGCGCAGGGGGTTCACCCCTCCACTTT; cdr3_aa: CASSSRGAGGSPLHF
v_call: TRBV28; j_call: TRBJ1-4; d_call: -; clone_size: -; cdr3_length: 17; cdr3_nt: TGTGCCAGCAGTCGCTTTTTTAGGGGGGCAACTAATGAAAAACTGTTTTTT; cdr3_aa: CASSRFFRGATNEKLFF
v_call: TRBV6-5; j_call: TRBJ2-2; d_call: TRBD2; clone_size: -; cdr3_length: 16; cdr3_nt: TGTGCCAGCAGTTACTTCGGGGGGGAACACACCGGGGAGCTGTTTTTT; cdr3_aa: CASSYFGGEHTGELFF
v_call: TRBV5-6; j_call: TRBJ2-2; d_call: -; clone_size: once; cdr3_length: 15; cdr3_nt: TGTGCCAGCAGCTTGGTGGGCAGGGTCGGCGGGGAGCTGTTTTTT; cdr3_aa: CASSLVGRVGGELFF
v_call: TRBV7-9; j_call: TRBJ2-1; d_call: -; clone_size: -; cdr3_length: 14; cdr3_nt: TGTGCCAGCAGCTTACGGGGCAACGTCGATGAGCAGTTCTTC; cdr3_aa: CASSLRGNVDEQFF
v_call: TRBV4-2; j_call: TRBJ2-4; d_call: -; clone_size: few; cdr3_length: 15; cdr3_nt: TGTGCCAGCAGCCAAGAAATGGGGGGCCGGAACATTCAGTACTTC; cdr3_aa: CASSQEMGGRNIQYF
v_call: TRBV11-3; j_call: TRBJ1-6; d_call: -; clone_size: -; cdr3_length: 14; cdr3_nt: TGTGCCAGCAGCCGTACAGGGAGAGATTCACCCCTCCACTTT; cdr3_aa: CASSRTGRDSPLHF
v_call: TRBV20-1; j_call: TRBJ2-5; d_call: -; clone_size: -; cdr3_length: 11; cdr3_nt: TGCAGTGCTAGAGCACAAGAGACCCAGTACTTC; cdr3_aa: CSARAQETQYF
v_call: TRBV6-5; j_call: TRBJ1-6; d_call: -; clone_size: -; cdr3_length: 16; cdr3_nt: TGTGCCAGCAGTTACCGATCCGGGCAGAGAAATTCACCCCTCCACTTT; cdr3_aa: CASSYRSGQRNSPLHF
v_call: TRBV19; j_call: TRBJ1-5; d_call: TRBD1; clone_size: -; cdr3_length: 15; cdr3_nt: TGTGCCAGTACCCCGGACAGGCGATACAATCAGCCCCAGCATTTT; cdr3_aa: CASTPDRRYNQPQHF
v_call: TRBV14; j_call: TRBJ2-2; d_call: -; clone_size: -; cdr3_length: 15; cdr3_nt: TGTGCCAGCAGCCAAGAAAGTCCCTGGGCCGGGGAGCTGTTTTTT; cdr3_aa: CASSQESPWAGELFF
v_call: TRBV5-4; j_call: TRBJ2-1; d_call: -; clone_size: -; cdr3_length: 14; cdr3_nt: TGTGCCAGCAGCGTCGGAATTTCCTACAATGAGCAGTTCTTC; cdr3_aa: CASSVGISYNEQFF
v_call: TRBV13; j_call: TRBJ1-2; d_call: -; clone_size: -; cdr3_length: 16; cdr3_nt: TGTGCCAGCAGCCCCAGACTAGGGCAGGGAATGTACGGCTACACCTTC; cdr3_aa: CASSPRLGQGMYGYTF
v_call: TRBV12-1; j_call: TRBJ1-1; d_call: -; clone_size: -; cdr3_length: 15; cdr3_nt: TGTGCCAGCAGTTGGGGGCAGGTAATGAACACTGAAGCTTTCTTT; cdr3_aa: CASSWGQVMNTEAFF
v_call: TRBV7-3; j_call: TRBJ2-5; d_call: TRBD2; clone_size: -; cdr3_length: 14; cdr3_nt: TGTGCCAGCAGCTCCCTCCGACTAGCAAGGACCCAGTACTTC; cdr3_aa: CASSSLRLARTQYF
v_call: TRBV29-1; j_call: TRBJ2-7; d_call: -; clone_size: -; cdr3_length: 10; cdr3_nt: TGCAGCTCGAGGGGCTACGAGCAGTACTTC; cdr3_aa: CSSRGYEQYF
v_call: TRBV7-9; j_call: TRBJ2-6; d_call: -; clone_size: -; cdr3_length: 17; cdr3_nt: TGTGCCAGCAGCCGCAAATACAGGGTCTCCGGGGCCAACGTCCTGACTTTC; cdr3_aa: CASSRKYRVSGANVLTF
v_call: TRBV6-1; j_call: TRBJ1-2; d_call: -; clone_size: -; cdr3_length: 14; cdr3_nt: TGTGCCAGCAGTGAAGAGGGACCTACCTATGGCTACACCTTC; cdr3_aa: CASSEEGPTYGYTF
v_call: TRBV2; j_call: TRBJ1-5; d_call: -; clone_size: -; cdr3_length: 12; cdr3_nt: TGTGCCAGCAGTGTCGGGTATCAGCCCCAGCATTTT; cdr3_aa: CASSVGYQPQHF
v_call: TRBV4-1; j_call: TRBJ2-3; d_call: -; clone_size: -; cdr3_length: 15; cdr3_nt: TGCGCCAGCAGCCAAGGTGCATATCCCTCCAATACGCAGTATTTT; cdr3_aa: CASSQGAYPSNTQYF
v_call: TRBV11-2; j_call: TRBJ2-7; d_call: -; clone_size: -; cdr3_length: 14; cdr3_nt: TGTGCCAGCAGCTTAGATAGGATAGCCTACGAGCAGTACTTC; cdr3_aa: CASSLDRIAYEQYF
v_call: TRBV2; j_call: TRBJ2-7; d_call: -; clone_size: -; cdr3_length: 12; cdr3_nt: TGTGCCAGTCGGACAGTCTCCTACGAGCAGTACTTC; cdr3_aa: CASRTVSYEQYF
v_call: TRBV30; j_call: TRBJ2-3; d_call: TRBD2; clone_size: -; cdr3_length: 15; cdr3_nt: TGTGCCTGGAGTGTACTTGCGGGGGGGCGAGATACGCAGTATTTT; cdr3_aa: CAWSVLAGGRDTQYF
v_call: TRBV5-1; j_call: TRBJ1-4; d_call: -; clone_size: -; cdr3_length: 13; cdr3_nt: TGCGCCAGCAGCTCAGGACAGAATGAAAAACTGTTTTTT; cdr3_aa: CASSSGQNEKLFF
v_call: TRBV6-4; j_call: TRBJ2-1; d_call: TRBD2; clone_size: -; cdr3_length: 15; cdr3_nt: TGTGCCAGCAGCGCAACTAGCGGGGGGGCCAATGAGCAGTTCTTC; cdr3_aa: CASSATSGGANEQFF